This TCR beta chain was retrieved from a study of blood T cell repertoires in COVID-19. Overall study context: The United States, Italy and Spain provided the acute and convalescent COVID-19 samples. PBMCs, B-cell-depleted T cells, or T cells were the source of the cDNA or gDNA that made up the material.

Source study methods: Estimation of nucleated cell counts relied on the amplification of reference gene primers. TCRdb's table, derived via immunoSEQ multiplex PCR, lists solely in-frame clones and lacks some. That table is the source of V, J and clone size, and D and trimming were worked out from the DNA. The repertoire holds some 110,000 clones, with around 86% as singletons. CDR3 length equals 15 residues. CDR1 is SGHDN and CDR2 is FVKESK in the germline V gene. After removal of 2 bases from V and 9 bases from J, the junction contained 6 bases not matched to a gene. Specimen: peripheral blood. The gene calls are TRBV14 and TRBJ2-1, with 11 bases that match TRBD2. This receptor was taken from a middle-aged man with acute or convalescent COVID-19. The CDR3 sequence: CASSQMTSGMGEQFF. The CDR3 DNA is TGTGCCAGCAGCCAAATGACTAGCGGGATGGGTGAGCAGTTCTTC.